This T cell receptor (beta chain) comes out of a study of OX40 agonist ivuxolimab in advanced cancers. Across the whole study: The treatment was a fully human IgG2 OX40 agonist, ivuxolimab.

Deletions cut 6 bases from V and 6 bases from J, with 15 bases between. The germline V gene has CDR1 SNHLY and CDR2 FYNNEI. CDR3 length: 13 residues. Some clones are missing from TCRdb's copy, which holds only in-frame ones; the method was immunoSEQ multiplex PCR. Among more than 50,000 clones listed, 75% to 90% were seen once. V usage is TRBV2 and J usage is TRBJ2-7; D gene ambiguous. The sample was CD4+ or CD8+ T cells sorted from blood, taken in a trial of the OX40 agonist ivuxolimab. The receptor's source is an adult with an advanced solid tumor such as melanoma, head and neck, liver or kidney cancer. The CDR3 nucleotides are TGTGCCAGCAGGGGCCCCTTAGCCTCCGAGCAGTACTTC. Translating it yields CASRGPLASEQYF.